This T cell receptor beta chain was sequenced in a study of CD8+CD57+ T cells in acquired aplastic anemia. Whole-study results and caveats: Statistical testing detected no significant gap in CD8+ Simpson's diversity between patients and controls. Between patients and controls, approximately 29 CD8+ CDR3 sequences were found in common.

The CDR3 runs to 15 residues. V was clipped by 9 bases and J by 5 bases, with 22 bases between them. Germline CDR1 and CDR2: KGHDR and SFDVKD. About this clonotype: Its antigen is not known.

All patients picked for sequencing had shown, by flow cytometry, an expansion of CD8+CD57+ cells. Every patient was diagnosed with severe acquired aplastic anemia. TCR beta VDJ and CDR3 profiling used genomic DNA as template. MiXCR, applied by TCRdb to the reads, yields one record per CDR3 protein. The data show about 200,000 distinct CDR3 sequences, 65% seen once. The material sequenced was sorted CD4+, CD8+, or CD8+CD57+ T cells (not recorded which) from PBMCs. The chain employs TRBV24-1 and TRBJ2-7, with D possibly TRBD2 on 5 matching bases. This TCR derives from a human donor with aplastic anemia. CDR3 protein: CATGPSGASIHEQYF. In DNA form, the CDR3 reads TGTGCCACCGGGCCCTCAGGAGCTAGCATCCACGAGCAGTACTTC.